This passage covers 28 T cell receptor beta chains from one sample sequenced in a study of blood T cell repertoires in COVID-19. Only in-frame clones appear in the TCRdb table, and some are missing; sequencing was by immunoSEQ multiplex PCR. The sample holds 150,000 to 200,000 clones, about nine tenths seen once. The sample taken for sequencing was peripheral blood. The receptors originated from a woman aged 45-59 years with acute or convalescent COVID-19.

This chain links TRBV10-3 with TRBJ1-1, with D possibly TRBD1 on 6 matching bases. This CDR3 is 13 amino acids long. V lost 10 bases and J 4 bases, leaving 16 bases between the germline ends. Germline V gives CDR1 ENHRY, CDR2 SYGVKD. The chain's CDR3 is CATREGDGTEAFF. As DNA, the CDR3 is TGTGCCACCCGGGAGGGGGACGGCACTGAAGCTTTCTTT.

The genes are TRBV5-8 and TRBJ2-7; 7 positions agree with TRBD1. Germline trimming cut 5 bases from V and 0 bases from J; bases unmatched to any gene: 8. Looked up from germline, CDR1 is SGHTS and CDR2 is YDEGEE. CDR3 size: 15 residues. CDR3 nucleotides: TGTGCCAGCAGTTCCGGGACAGCCTACTCCTACGAGCAGTACTTC. The encoded protein is CASSSGTAYSYEQYF. The full variable domain, completed using reference TRBV5-8 and TRBJ2-7, is EAGVTQSPTHLIKTRGQQATLRCSPISGHTSVYWYQQALGLGLQFLLWYDEGEERNRGNFPPRFSGRQFPNYSSELNVNALELEDSALYLCASSSGTAYSYEQYFGPGTRLTVT.

The V and J genes are TRBV5-5 and TRBJ2-2; weak D call: TRBD2 (6 bases). Trimming took 4 bases from V and 4 from J, leaving 26 bases between them. The germline gives CDR1 SGHKS, CDR2 YYEKEE (reference sequence). This CDR3 contains 19 residues. The CDR3 protein is CASSLDPGGRGLSTGELFF. The CDR3 nucleotides read TGTGCCAGCAGCCTTGATCCCGGCGGTCGGGGACTTTCCACCGGGGAGCTGTTTTTT.

The chain is built from TRBV4-3 and TRBJ1-2; no firm D call. The CDR3 is made up of 15 amino acids. The V end lost 2 bases, the J end lost 8 bases, and 18 bases lay between the germline ends. Germline V gene sequence: CDR1 LGHNA, CDR2 YSLEER. CDR3 residues: CASSQNFGREGGYTF. DNA for the CDR3: TGCGCCAGCAGCCAAAATTTCGGAAGGGAGGGAGGCTACACCTTC.

CDR3 residues: CASSSNGHRGTDTQYF. Written as DNA, the CDR3 is TGTGCCAGCAGCTCCAACGGACATCGTGGGACAGATACGCAGTATTTT. The chain combines TRBV7-2 with TRBJ2-3; the D gene is possibly TRBD1 (5 bases). This CDR3 has 16 amino acids. Looked up from germline, CDR1 is SGHTA and CDR2 is FQGNSA. V dropped 4 bases and J dropped 3 bases, with 17 bases sitting between them.

This chain joins TRBV21-1 and TRBJ2-7; the D call TRBD2 from the table was never checked on the DNA. TRBV21-1 counts as a pseudogene. The CDR3 covers 15 residues. CDR3 loop: CASSTTSGTTYEQYF. In nucleotides, the CDR3 is TGTGCCAGCAGCACTACTAGCGGGACGACCTACGAGCAGTACTTC.

V is TRBV5-1 and J is TRBJ1-6; possible D gene TRBD1, 5 bases. Germline V lookup: CDR1 SGHRS, CDR2 YFSETQ. The CDR3 covers 13 residues. V dropped 3 bases and J dropped 18 bases, with 19 bases sitting between them. CDR3 nucleotide sequence: TGCGCCAGCAGCTGGACGGGAGGGGACCAGGGCCACTTT. Its translation is CASSWTGGDQGHF.

The V call is TRBV5-4, the J call TRBJ1-2; 7 bases match TRBD1. This CDR3 spans 14 amino acids. Trimming removed 4 bases from V and 4 bases from J; junction bases left unmatched: 7. Per the germline V gene, CDR1 is SGHNT and CDR2 is YYREEE (reference sequence). CDR3 region: CASSTPEGAYGYTF. The CDR3 DNA reads as TGTGCCAGCAGCACGCCCGAGGGGGCCTATGGCTACACCTTC.

This clone has more than one count but fewer than ten. The chain joins TRBV7-2 to TRBJ2-5; D not resolved. Germline values: CDR1 SGHTA, CDR2 FQGNSA. The CDR3 consists of 13 residues. V was shortened by 4 bases and J by 7 bases, with 13 bases between the two germline ends. DNA of the CDR3: TGTGCCAGCAGCTCCCTAGATATGGGGACCCAGTACTTC. It is translated as CASSSLDMGTQYF.

Only a few counts were recorded for this clone. The rearrangement links TRBV7-2 to TRBJ1-2; 7 nucleotides line up with TRBD1. The germline V gene has CDR1 SGHTA and CDR2 FQGNSA. The trim removed 2 bases at V and 4 bases at J, leaving 7 bases unmatched. The CDR3 contains 15 residues. In DNA, the CDR3 is TGTGCCAGCAGCTTATCGGGGACAGTGTTCTATGGCTACACCTTC. It codes for CASSLSGTVFYGYTF.

This clone was observed once. This rearrangement joins TRBV29-1 to TRBJ2-1; 8 nucleotides match TRBD2. The CDR3 covers 14 residues. V lost 6 bases, J lost 7 bases, and 11 bases stayed unmatched. Germline values: CDR1 SQVTM, CDR2 ANQGSEA. CDR3 in amino acids: CSVDHSGTRNEQFF. The CDR3, as DNA: TGCAGCGTCGACCACTCCGGGACTAGAAATGAGCAGTTCTTC.

The rearrangement links TRBV5-1 to TRBJ1-2; perhaps TRBD1 as D (5 bases). The germline gives CDR1 SGHRS, CDR2 YFSETQ. V lost 0 bases, J lost 5 bases, and 8 bases lay in between. The CDR3 length is 13 residues. Here the CDR3 DNA reads TGCGCCAGCAGCTTGGACAGGTTTTATGGCTACACCTTC. It encodes CASSLDRFYGYTF.

The chain has TRBV9 and TRBJ1-3; D not certain. The V gene's germline CDR1 is SGDLS and CDR2 YYNGEE. There are 13 residues in the CDR3. V shed 0 bases and J shed 9 bases, with 10 bases lying between them. Here the CDR3 DNA reads TGTGCCAGCAGCGTAGCAGCTCCGGGCACCATATATTTT. It translates to CASSVAAPGTIYF. Full variable domain (rest looked up from reference TRBV9 and TRBJ1-3): DSGVTQTPKHLITATGQRVTLRCSPRSGDLSVYWYQQSLDQGLQFLIQYYNGEERAKGNILERFSAQQFPDLHSELNLSSLELGDSALYFCASSVAAPGTIYFGEGSWLTVV.

The genes are TRBV18 and TRBJ1-1, with 8 bases matching TRBD1. Germline CDR1 reads KGHSH; CDR2 reads LQKENI. V dropped 3 bases and J dropped 3; count of bases not matched to a gene: 3. The CDR3 runs to 14 residues. CDR3 nucleotide sequence: TGTGCCAGCTCACCGCCGGGACAGGACACTGAAGCTTTCTTT. Its translation is CASSPPGQDTEAFF.

This chain uses TRBV3-1 (or the pseudogene TRBV3-2) with TRBJ2-1, with 9 bases matching TRBD1. The junction had 14 bases not matched to a gene; V was cut back by 4 bases and J by 10 bases. The CDR3 consists of 16 residues. In germline, CDR1 is LGHDT, CDR2 YNNKEL (reference sequence). Here the CDR3 reads CASSPLGGQGFVEQFF. CDR3 bases: TGTGCCAGCAGCCCTCTCGGGGGACAGGGATTCGTCGAGCAGTTCTTC.

This clone has just a few counts. The rearrangement links TRBV6-5 to TRBJ2-1; no definite D call. CDR1 is MNHEY and CDR2 is SVGAGI in the germline V gene. V lost 8 bases and J 2 bases, leaving 16 bases between the germline ends. The CDR3 runs 15 residues. CDR3 nucleotide sequence: TGTGCCAGCGGGTGGCTTTGGGCCACCTACAATGAGCAGTTCTTC. It encodes CASGWLWATYNEQFF.

The gene calls are TRBV19 and TRBJ1-2; 7 bases agree with TRBD1. There are 15 residues in the CDR3. V dropped 2 bases and J dropped 5; count of bases not matched to a gene: 8. The germline gives CDR1 LNHDA, CDR2 SQIVND (reference sequence). Here the CDR3 DNA reads TGTGCCAGTAGTATACTTCACAGGGGCCGGTATGGCTACACCTTC. It encodes CASSILHRGRYGYTF. Full variable domain (remainder filled in from reference TRBV19 and TRBJ1-2): DGGITQSPKYLFRKEGQNVTLSCEQNLNHDAMYWYRQDPGQGLRLIYYSQIVNDFQKGDIAEGYSVSREKKESFPLTVTSAQKNPTAFYLCASSILHRGRYGYTFGSGTRLTVV.

The rearrangement uses TRBV10-3 and TRBJ1-4; 12 bases fit TRBD1. The CDR3 contains 14 residues. Germline assignment: CDR1 ENHRY and CDR2 SYGVKD. Unmatched junction bases numbered 2, after V lost 4 bases and J lost 8 bases. CDR3 amino acids: CAISVGQGAEKLFF. The CDR3 bases are TGTGCCATCAGTGTGGGACAGGGGGCGGAAAAACTGTTTTTT.

The rearrangement joins TRBV7-2 to TRBJ2-3; 8 positions match TRBD1. V dropped 5 bases and J dropped 4; count of bases not matched to a gene: 8. Germline assignment: CDR1 SGHTA and CDR2 FQGNSA. The CDR3 is made up of 15 amino acids. CDR3 DNA: TGTGCCAGCAGCGTCCGGGACAGGTACCCAGATACGCAGTATTTT. Amino acid sequence: CASSVRDRYPDTQYF.

This rearrangement joins TRBV4-2 to TRBJ2-5; 9 positions agree with TRBD2. Germline V gene lookup returns CDR1 LGHNA and CDR2 YNFKEQ. Germline trimming cut 2 bases from V and 3 bases from J; bases unmatched to any gene: 7. The CDR3 has 16 residues. The CDR3 loop reads CASSQPELAGKETQYF. The CDR3 DNA sequence: TGTGCCAGCAGCCAACCCGAGCTAGCGGGAAAAGAGACCCAGTACTTC.

The DNA for the CDR3 is TGTGCCAGCAGCTTATCTCCTAGACCGGGACAGGCCTATAATTCACCCCTCCACTTT. This encodes CASSLSPRPGQAYNSPLHF. This chain connects TRBV7-8 to TRBJ1-6; 8 nucleotides line up with TRBD1. Germline V gene data show CDR1 as SGHVS and CDR2 as FQNEAQ. J lost 2 bases, V lost 2 bases, and 11 bases had no gene match. This CDR3 spans 19 amino acids. The full variable domain, in which reference TRBV7-8 and TRBJ1-6 provide the parts outside the CDR3, is GAGVSQSPRYKVAKRGQDVALRCDPISGHVSLFWYQQALGQGPEFLTYFQNEAQLDKSGLPSDRFFAERPEGSVSTLKIQRTQQEDSAVYLCASSLSPRPGQAYNSPLHFGNGTRLTVT.

V usage is TRBV7-9 and J usage is TRBJ2-7; TRBD2 matches at 10 bases. Trimming cost V 4 bases and J 3 bases; bases outside gene matches: 6. The CDR3 has 15 amino acids. Germline lookup yields CDR1 SEHNR and CDR2 FQNEAQ (reference sequence). The CDR3 region has the DNA TGTGCCAGCAGCTCGCGGACTAGCGGAATCTACGAGCAGTACTTC. As protein: CASSSRTSGIYEQYF.

The chain is built from TRBV30 and TRBJ1-2; possibly TRBD1 for D (6 bases). Trimming took off 0 bases at V and 8 bases at J, with 10 bases between the two ends. The CDR3 runs 12 residues. CDR1 is GTSNPN, CDR2 SVGIG, per germline (reference sequence). Here the CDR3 reads CAWSVTGSGYTF. CDR3 nucleotides: TGTGCCTGGAGTGTAACAGGGAGCGGCTACACCTTC.

V usage is TRBV20-1 and J usage is TRBJ1-1, with TRBD1 as a possible D gene (6 bases). V lost 3 bases and J 3 bases, leaving 11 bases between the germline ends. CDR3 length: 13 amino acids. From germline, CDR1 is DFQATT and CDR2 SNEGSKA (reference sequence). Written as DNA, the CDR3 is TGCAGTGCTAGTGAGGGGGAGGACACTGAAGCTTTCTTT. It translates to CSASEGEDTEAFF.

The chain employs TRBV19 and TRBJ1-1, with 8 bases that match TRBD1. This CDR3 spans 16 amino acids. Per the germline V gene, CDR1 is LNHDA and CDR2 is SQIVND (reference sequence). With 6 bases clipped from V and 1 base from J, the junction kept 10 bases outside the gene matches. The CDR3 bases are TGTGCCAGTAGAGACAGGGGCCACGCCCCGAACACTGAAGCTTTCTTT. As protein: CASRDRGHAPNTEAFF.

The rearrangement links TRBV19 to TRBJ1-4; the D is unclear. The CDR3 has 16 residues. Germline V lookup: CDR1 LNHDA, CDR2 SQIVND (reference sequence). The ends were cut back, 4 bases at V and 6 bases at J, with 18 bases in the middle. CDR3 residues: CASSTVEGPPYEKLFF. The CDR3, as DNA: TGTGCCAGTAGTACCGTCGAGGGTCCCCCTTATGAAAAACTGTTTTTT.

The chain is built from TRBV11-2 and TRBJ2-7; 10 bases agree with TRBD1. The CDR3 consists of 14 residues. Germline-derived CDR1 and CDR2 are SGHAT and FQNNGV. Trimming took 8 bases from V and 3 from J; bases not matched to a gene: 7. The CDR3 is CASGRDRGNYEQYF. CDR3 in DNA: TGTGCCAGCGGCCGGGACAGGGGTAACTACGAGCAGTACTTC.

The V call is TRBV4-3, the J call TRBJ2-3; possible D gene TRBD2, 6 bases. This CDR3 contains 15 residues. Trimming shortened V by 2 bases and J by 2 bases, and 11 bases separated the two germline ends. Per germline, CDR1 LGHNA and CDR2 YSLEER. DNA of the CDR3: TGCGCCAGCAGCCAAAGCCCGGGAGCCACAGATACGCAGTATTTT. Translated, it gives CASSQSPGATDTQYF.